The rows below give T cell receptor beta chains drawn from one sample of a study of blood T cell repertoires in COVID-19. The method was immunoSEQ multiplex PCR; TCRdb's version includes in-frame clones alone and lacks a portion of them. The repertoire holds under 450,000 clones, with more than 85% as singletons. Sequencing used PBMCs or T cells enriched from blood (not recorded which). These receptors all come from a woman between 40 and 50 years old who had been exposed to COVID-19. Both conserved end residues are part of each CDR3. D genes are given only for firm matches. Some rows have no size entry. The others give once, few or many, or a class for an expanded clone.

v_call,clone_size,d_call,cdr3_length,j_call,cdr3_aa,cdr3_nt
TRBV24-1,NA,NA,12,TRBJ2-2,CATLMNTGELFF,TGTGCCACCTTAATGAACACCGGGGAGCTGTTTTTT
TRBV11-3,NA,NA,15,TRBJ1-6,CASSSRTAGYSPLHF,TGTGCCAGCAGCTCCCGGACAGCTGGGTATTCACCCCTCCACTTT
TRBV7-9,NA,NA,13,TRBJ2-7,CASSLSAGYEQYF,TGTGCCAGCAGCTTATCGGCAGGGTACGAGCAGTACTTC
TRBV5-1,NA,TRBD1,15,TRBJ1-2,CASSAGTVTIYGYTF,TGCGCCAGCAGCGCGGGGACAGTGACTATCTATGGCTACACCTTC
TRBV9,NA,NA,14,TRBJ2-7,CASSSSADAYEQYF,TGTGCCAGCAGTTCTAGCGCGGACGCCTACGAGCAGTACTTC
TRBV7-6,NA,TRBD1,14,TRBJ1-1,CASSRGQPSNEAFF,TGTGCCAGCAGCCGGGGACAGCCCTCCAATGAAGCTTTCTTT
TRBV20-1,NA,NA,10,TRBJ1-2,CSARVVSLAF,TGCAGTGCTAGAGTAGTCTCCCTGGCCTTC
TRBV12-3/TRBV12-4,NA,NA,13,TRBJ2-1,CASSPGTFNEQFF,TGTGCCAGCAGTCCCGGGACTTTCAATGAGCAGTTCTTC
TRBV30,NA,NA,12,TRBJ1-2,CAWGDGNYGYTF,TGTGCCTGGGGAGACGGGAACTATGGCTACACCTTC
TRBV3-1/TRBV3-2,few,NA,17,TRBJ1-1,CASSQDRGVDVNTEAFF,TGTGCCAGCAGCCAAGATCGGGGAGTGGACGTGAACACTGAAGCTTTCTTT
TRBV19,NA,NA,16,TRBJ1-2,CASTLVRGGANYGYTF,TGTGCCAGTACCCTAGTTCGTGGCGGAGCTAACTATGGCTACACCTTC
TRBV7-2,once,NA,15,TRBJ2-7,CASSLGGGGGNEQYF,TGTGCCAGCAGCCTCGGAGGAGGGGGCGGTAACGAGCAGTACTTC
TRBV6-5,once,TRBD1,14,TRBJ1-2,CASKRGQGPYGYTF,TGTGCCAGCAAGCGCGGACAGGGACCCTATGGCTACACCTTC
TRBV13,NA,NA,13,TRBJ1-1,CASSLGSDTEAFF,TGTGCCAGCAGCCTCGGGAGCGACACTGAAGCTTTCTTT
TRBV7-3,NA,TRBD1,15,TRBJ2-3,CASSFGRGQTDTQYF,TGTGCCAGCAGCTTTGGTAGGGGGCAAACAGATACGCAGTATTTT
TRBV7-8,few,NA,16,TRBJ2-7,CASSSPPQGLGYEQYF,TGTGCCAGCAGCTCCCCCCCGCAGGGGCTCGGCTACGAGCAGTACTTC
TRBV30,NA,NA,15,TRBJ2-7,CAWSKESGQSYEQYF,TGTGCCTGGAGTAAGGAAAGCGGACAGAGCTACGAGCAGTACTTC
TRBV2,NA,TRBD2,15,TRBJ2-3,CASSEAGLATDTQYF,TGTGCCAGCAGCGAAGCCGGACTAGCAACCGATACGCAGTATTTT
TRBV9,NA,TRBD2,16,TRBJ2-3,CASSVGAGDSTDTQYF,TGTGCCAGCAGCGTAGGGGCGGGAGACAGCACAGATACGCAGTATTTT
TRBV13,NA,TRBD1,16,TRBJ1-2,CASSSTAGTGNYGYTF,TGTGCCAGCAGCTCAACCGCCGGGACAGGGAACTATGGCTACACCTTC
TRBV30,NA,TRBD1,15,TRBJ2-1,CAWMLSGTGYNEQFF,TGTGCCTGGATGCTCTCCGGGACAGGGTACAATGAGCAGTTCTTC
TRBV5-8,NA,NA,15,TRBJ1-5,CASNVPTETNQPQHF,TGTGCCAGCAACGTCCCGACAGAGACTAATCAGCCCCAGCATTTT
TRBV29-1,NA,NA,12,TRBJ1-5,CSVGGGNQPQHF,TGCAGCGTTGGGGGGGGCAATCAGCCCCAGCATTTT
TRBV19,NA,TRBD1,15,TRBJ2-7,CASSPMDRGLYEQYF,TGTGCCAGTAGCCCGATGGACAGGGGGCTATACGAGCAGTACTTC
TRBV4-1,NA,NA,14,TRBJ2-2,CASSRRENTGELFF,TGCGCCAGCAGCCGCCGGGAGAACACCGGGGAGCTGTTTTTT
TRBV4-1,NA,NA,16,TRBJ1-4,CASSQDVGIANEKLFF,TGCGCCAGCAGCCAAGACGTCGGGATTGCTAATGAAAAACTGTTTTTT
TRBV19,once,TRBD1,15,TRBJ2-1,CASRGTGSSYNEQFF,TGTGCCAGTAGGGGGACAGGTAGCTCCTACAATGAGCAGTTCTTC
TRBV7-2,NA,TRBD1,14,TRBJ1-2,CASSLDRTGEGYTF,TGTGCCAGCAGCTTAGACCGGACAGGGGAGGGCTACACCTTC
TRBV9,NA,NA,15,TRBJ1-5,CASSFGNRVGQPQHF,TGTGCCAGCAGCTTCGGGAACAGGGTAGGTCAGCCCCAGCATTTT
TRBV18,NA,NA,14,TRBJ1-2,CASCLRGFDYGYTF,TGTGCCAGCTGTTTACGGGGGTTCGACTATGGCTACACCTTC
TRBV30,NA,TRBD2,13,TRBJ2-7,CAWSVDAGERQYF,TGTGCCTGGAGTGTAGATGCGGGAGAGAGGCAGTACTTC
TRBV10-3,once,TRBD1,14,TRBJ1-1,CAISDDRGSTEAFF,TGTGCCATCAGTGACGACAGGGGTTCCACTGAAGCTTTCTTT
TRBV3-1/TRBV3-2,few,TRBD2,16,TRBJ2-7,CASSQSLAGGPYEQYF,TGTGCCAGCAGCCAATCACTAGCGGGGGGGCCGTACGAGCAGTACTTC
TRBV19,NA,NA,16,TRBJ2-1,CASSRLATNSYNEQFF,TGTGCCAGTAGTAGGTTAGCGACTAACTCCTACAATGAGCAGTTCTTC
TRBV5-5,NA,TRBD2,19,TRBJ2-1,CASSWGSGGLHSSYNEQFF,TGTGCCAGCAGCTGGGGGAGCGGGGGGTTACACTCCTCCTACAATGAGCAGTTCTTC
TRBV18,NA,NA,15,TRBJ1-3,CASSPPGGRGNTIYF,TGTGCCAGCTCACCACCAGGAGGGCGAGGAAACACCATATATTTT
TRBV30,NA,NA,12,TRBJ1-1,CAWSLARTEAFF,TGTGCCTGGAGTCTCGCGCGGACTGAAGCTTTCTTT
TRBV9,NA,TRBD2,16,TRBJ2-1,CASSVEGGRAEHEQFF,TGTGCCAGCAGCGTAGAAGGCGGGAGGGCCGAGCATGAGCAGTTCTTC
TRBV15,NA,TRBD1,16,TRBJ1-5,CATSREYRGSNQPQHF,TGTGCCACCAGCAGAGAGTACAGGGGGAGCAATCAGCCCCAGCATTTT
TRBV2,few,NA,12,TRBJ2-2,CASRGGTGELFF,TGTGCCAGCAGGGGGGGAACCGGGGAGCTGTTTTTT
TRBV20-1,NA,NA,14,TRBJ2-7,CSASGAALTYEQYF,TGCAGTGCTAGTGGCGCAGCGCTTACCTACGAGCAGTACTTC
TRBV15,NA,NA,15,TRBJ1-2,CATSLSTGHNYGYTF,TGTGCCACCAGCCTAAGCACGGGACACAACTATGGCTACACCTTC